One sample yielded the 17 T cell receptor beta chains listed below, sequenced in a study of T cells after yellow fever vaccination. MiXCR, applied by TCRdb to the 5' RACE reads, yields one record per CDR3 protein. The table has about 260,000 distinct CDR3 sequences, 10% to 15% seen once. Sequencing was performed on CD4+ T cells sorted from PBMCs, taken 45 days after the yellow fever booster vaccination. These receptors were collected from a man aged 25 to 40 who received the YFV17D yellow fever vaccine.

In DNA, the CDR3 is TGTGCCTGCCTCAGGGGGAGTTACAATGAGCAGTTCTTC. It encodes CACLRGSYNEQFF. The genes are TRBV30 and TRBJ2-1; TRBD1 matches at 7 bases. The CDR3 contains 13 residues. The V gene's germline CDR1 is GTSNPN and CDR2 SVGIG (reference sequence). V dropped 6 bases and J dropped 4; count of bases not matched to a gene: 6. The full variable domain, in which reference TRBV30 and TRBJ2-1 provide the parts outside the CDR3, is SQTIHQWPATLVQPVGSPLSLECTVEGTSNPNLYWYRQAAGRGLQLLFYSVGIGQISSEVPQNLSASRPQDRQFILSSKKLLLSDSGFYLCACLRGSYNEQFFGPGTRLTVL.

This clonotype has just a few counts. The chain couples TRBV7-9 to TRBJ2-5, with TRBD2 matching over 7 bases. Germline trimming cut 11 bases from V and 2 bases from J; bases unmatched to any gene: 5. The CDR3 spans 12 residues. CDR1 is SEHNR, CDR2 FQNEAQ, per germline (reference sequence). The CDR3 region is CAGGGDQETQYF. For the CDR3, the DNA is TGTGCCGGGGGAGGGGATCAAGAGACCCAGTACTTC.

This clonotype showed up just a few times. J is TRBJ2-3 and V is TRBV12-3 or TRBV12-4, with 10 bases lining up with TRBD2. Trimming removed 6 bases from V and 5 bases from J; junction bases left unmatched: 8. The CDR3 covers 15 residues. Here the CDR3 reads CASSTQGTSVDTQYF. As DNA, the CDR3 is TGTGCCAGCAGCACTCAAGGGACTAGCGTAGATACGCAGTATTTT.

In its sample, this clonotype was seen a few times. The gene calls are TRBV7-2 and TRBJ2-7; 9 bases fit TRBD2. The V segment lost 8 bases and the J segment 3 bases; nucleotides outside the gene matches: 8. Germline CDR1 SGHTA, CDR2 FQGNSA. This CDR3 is built from 14 residues. CDR3 loop: CASGMRGRVYEQYF. In DNA form, the CDR3 reads TGTGCCAGCGGGATGCGCGGGAGGGTCTACGAGCAGTACTTC.

This chain uses TRBV7-2 with TRBJ2-7, with TRBD2 identical over 7 bases. The CDR3 extends over 16 amino acids. Germline assignment: CDR1 SGHTA and CDR2 FQGNSA. V lost 5 bases to trimming and J lost 0 bases; unmatched junction nucleotides: 10. The DNA for the CDR3 is TGTGCCAGCAGCGAACGAGCGGGATCCCTCTCCTACGAGCAGTACTTC. Translation gives CASSERAGSLSYEQYF.

Ten or more counts support this clonotype. This chain uses TRBV20-1 with TRBJ2-7; D might be TRBD1 (5 bases). The CDR3 has 11 amino acids. Germline assignment: CDR1 DFQATT and CDR2 SNEGSKA (reference sequence). V dropped 7 bases and J dropped 3 bases, with 10 bases sitting between them. CDR3 region: CSVPGYYEQYF. The CDR3 DNA reads TGCAGTGTCCCAGGGTACTACGAGCAGTACTTC.

This clonotype was detected only a few times. This rearrangement joins TRBV7-2 to TRBJ1-5; 9 positions match TRBD1. The CDR3 extends over 16 amino acids. Per the germline V gene, CDR1 is SGHTA and CDR2 is FQGNSA. The V segment lost 4 bases and the J segment 7 bases; nucleotides outside the gene matches: 11. The CDR3 DNA reads as TGTGCCAGCAGCTGGGAATCAACAGGGACAGGGCAGCCCCAGCATTTT. It is translated as CASSWESTGTGQPQHF.

This clonotype was observed a handful of times. The V call is TRBV12-3 or TRBV12-4, the J call TRBJ1-1; D possibly corresponds to TRBD1 (5 bases). With 6 bases removed from V and 0 bases from J, the gap between germline ends came to 17 bases. The CDR3 has 16 amino acids. The CDR3: CASSSLQGGLNTEAFF. Written as DNA, the CDR3 is TGTGCCAGCAGCTCTCTTCAGGGAGGGCTGAACACTGAAGCTTTCTTT.

This rearrangement joins TRBV5-1 to TRBJ2-5; TRBD1 agrees at 7 bases. The CDR3 sequence is 13 residues long. The germline gives CDR1 SGHRS, CDR2 YFSETQ. V was pared by 2 bases and J by 5 bases, with 3 bases of the junction left unmatched. The CDR3 coding sequence is TGCGCCAGCAGCTTAACAGGGGTGGAGACCCAGTACTTC. It encodes CASSLTGVETQYF. The full variable domain, completed using reference TRBV5-1 and TRBJ2-5, is KAGVTQTPRYLIKTRGQQVTLSCSPISGHRSVSWYQQTPGQGLQFLFEYFSETQRNKGNFPGRFSGRQFSNSRSEMNVSTLELGDSALYLCASSLTGVETQYFGPGTRLLVL.

This sequence joins TRBV20-1 and TRBJ2-2, with 9 bases matching TRBD2. The V gene's germline CDR1 is DFQATT and CDR2 SNEGSKA (reference sequence). The CDR3 consists of 15 residues. J gave up 3 bases and V 6 bases, and 8 bases lay outside the gene matches. In nucleotides, the CDR3 is TGCAGTGCCAGGCCGGGACTAGCCTACACCGGGGAGCTGTTTTTT. The encoded protein is CSARPGLAYTGELFF.

The V gene is TRBV29-1, the J gene TRBJ2-3, with D maybe TRBD1 (6 bases). The CDR3 length is 16 residues. The V and J ends lost 1 base and 2 bases respectively, with 16 bases between them. CDR1 and CDR2 from the germline V gene are SQVTM and ANQGSEA. This CDR3 is CSVEGRGWRTTDTQYF. In DNA form, the CDR3 reads TGCAGCGTTGAAGGCAGGGGCTGGCGGACCACAGATACGCAGTATTTT.

J is TRBJ2-2 and V is TRBV20-1; D may be TRBD2 (6 bases). CDR1 and CDR2 from the germline V gene are DFQATT and SNEGSKA (reference sequence). This CDR3 has 16 residues. Trimming shortened V by 1 base and J by 6 bases, and 18 bases separated the two germline ends. The CDR3 reads CSARVFSGTWAGELFF. The DNA for the CDR3 is TGCAGTGCTAGAGTCTTTTCGGGGACTTGGGCCGGGGAGCTGTTTTTT.

The chain combines TRBV6-5 with TRBJ2-7; D might be TRBD2 (5 bases). The CDR3 sequence is 17 residues long. Germline CDR1 reads MNHEY; CDR2 reads SVGAGI. With 0 bases removed from V and 7 bases from J, the gap between germline ends came to 22 bases. The CDR3 DNA reads as TGTGCCAGCAGTTACTCGTTCTCGAGGGAGAATAAAAAGGAGCAGTACTTC. Encoded protein: CASSYSFSRENKKEQYF.

This clonotype was seen a handful of times. The chain recombines TRBV9 with TRBJ2-1, with D unclear. This CDR3 contains 12 residues. Germline V gives CDR1 SGDLS, CDR2 YYNGEE. V lost 3 bases and J 9 bases, leaving 10 bases between the germline ends. CDR3 sequence (DNA): TGTGCCAGCAGCGAACCTTCGATTGAGCAGTTCTTC. Translation: CASSEPSIEQFF. The whole variable domain, filled in from reference TRBV9 and TRBJ2-1, reads DSGVTQTPKHLITATGQRVTLRCSPRSGDLSVYWYQQSLDQGLQFLIQYYNGEERAKGNILERFSAQQFPDLHSELNLSSLELGDSALYFCASSEPSIEQFFGPGTRLTVL.

V usage is TRBV7-2 and J usage is TRBJ1-6, with D uncertain. The CDR3 contains 15 residues. Trimming stripped 5 bases from V and 4 bases from J, with 12 bases between. Germline loops: CDR1 SGHTA, CDR2 FQGNSA. The CDR3 nucleotides read TGTGCCAGCAGCCTGGTGGGCAGATATAATTCACCCCTCCACTTT. Translation: CASSLVGRYNSPLHF.

The V call is TRBV11-3, the J call TRBJ2-1; D gene unclear. Trimming took 0 bases from V and 3 from J, leaving 6 bases between them. Looked up from germline, CDR1 is SGHNT and CDR2 is YENEEA. The CDR3 sequence is 14 residues long. The CDR3 is CASSLEAGYNEQFF. The CDR3 region has the DNA TGTGCCAGCAGCTTAGAAGCAGGCTACAATGAGCAGTTCTTC.

This clonotype was recorded at least ten times. The V call is TRBV7-9, the J call TRBJ2-3, with D possibly TRBD1 on 6 matching bases. V lost 5 bases and J lost 6, with 18 bases in between. The CDR3 is made up of 15 amino acids. Germline V gene lookup returns CDR1 SEHNR and CDR2 FQNEAQ (reference sequence). CDR3 DNA sequence: TGTGCCAGCAGCCCCTCAAGGGGGAAAAGGGATACGCAGTATTTT. It specifies CASSPSRGKRDTQYF. Combining the CDR3 with reference TRBV7-9 and TRBJ2-3 gives the whole variable domain DTGVSQNPRHKITKRGQNVTFRCDPISEHNRLYWYRQTLGQGPEFLTYFQNEAQLEKSRLLSDRFSAERPKGSFSTLEIQRTEQGDSAMYLCASSPSRGKRDTQYFGPGTRLTVL.